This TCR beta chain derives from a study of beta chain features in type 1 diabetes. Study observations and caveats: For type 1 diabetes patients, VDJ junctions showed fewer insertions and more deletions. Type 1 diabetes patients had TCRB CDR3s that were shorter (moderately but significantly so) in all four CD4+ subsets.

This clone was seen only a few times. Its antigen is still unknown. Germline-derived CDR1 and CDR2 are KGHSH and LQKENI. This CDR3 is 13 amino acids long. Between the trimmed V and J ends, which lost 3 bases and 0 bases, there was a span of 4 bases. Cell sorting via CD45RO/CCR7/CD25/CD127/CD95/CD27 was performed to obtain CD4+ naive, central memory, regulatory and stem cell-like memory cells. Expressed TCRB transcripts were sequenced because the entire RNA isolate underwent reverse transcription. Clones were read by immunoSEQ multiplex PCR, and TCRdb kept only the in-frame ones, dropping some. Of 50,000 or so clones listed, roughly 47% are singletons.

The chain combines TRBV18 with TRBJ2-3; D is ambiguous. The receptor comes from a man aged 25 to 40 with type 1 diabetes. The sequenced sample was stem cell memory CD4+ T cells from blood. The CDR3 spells CASSPQSTDTQYF. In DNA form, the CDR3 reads TGTGCCAGCTCACCTCAAAGCACAGATACGCAGTATTTT.